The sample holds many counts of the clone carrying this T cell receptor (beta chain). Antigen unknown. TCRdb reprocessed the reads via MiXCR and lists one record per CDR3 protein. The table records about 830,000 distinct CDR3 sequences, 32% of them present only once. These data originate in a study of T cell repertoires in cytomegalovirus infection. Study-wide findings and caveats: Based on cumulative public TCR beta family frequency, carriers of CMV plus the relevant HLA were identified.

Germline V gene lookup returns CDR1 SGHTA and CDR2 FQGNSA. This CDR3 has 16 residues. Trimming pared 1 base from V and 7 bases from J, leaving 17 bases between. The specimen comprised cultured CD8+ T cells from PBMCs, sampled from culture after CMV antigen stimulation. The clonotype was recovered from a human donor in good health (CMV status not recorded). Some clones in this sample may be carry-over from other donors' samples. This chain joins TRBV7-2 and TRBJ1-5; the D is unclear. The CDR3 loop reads CASSLVFGNQNQPQHF. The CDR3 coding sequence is TGTGCCAGCAGCTTAGTATTCGGTAATCAAAACCAGCCCCAGCATTTT.